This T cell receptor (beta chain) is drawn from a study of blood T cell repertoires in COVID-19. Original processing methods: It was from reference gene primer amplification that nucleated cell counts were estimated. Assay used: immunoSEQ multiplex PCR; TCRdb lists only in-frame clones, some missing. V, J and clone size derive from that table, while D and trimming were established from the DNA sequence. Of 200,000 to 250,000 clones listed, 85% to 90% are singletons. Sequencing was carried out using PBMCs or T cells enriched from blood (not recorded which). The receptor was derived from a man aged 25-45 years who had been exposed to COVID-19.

This CDR3 reads CASSPGGGPSYNEQFF. The CDR3 DNA is TGTGCCAGCAGCCCAGGAGGGGGCCCGAGCTACAATGAGCAGTTCTTC. This sequence joins TRBV7-2 and TRBJ2-1; tentative D call: TRBD1 (7 bases). There are 16 residues in the CDR3. The germline gives CDR1 SGHTA, CDR2 FQGNSA. V was trimmed by 5 bases and J by 3 bases, leaving 17 bases between them.